The next 14 T cell receptor beta chains were all read from a single sample in a study of cytomegalovirus exposure and HLA in healthy donors. Primers included in the PCR were 60 Vbeta and 13 Jbeta primers. Some clones are missing from TCRdb's copy, which holds only in-frame ones; the method was immunoSEQ multiplex PCR. This repertoire shows approximately 280,000 clones, around nine tenths found once; its top ten account for roughly 2%. Specimen: PBMCs. The origin of the receptors is a woman aged 18-29 years in good health and CMV-seronegative.

The chain is built from TRBV9 and TRBJ2-1; a weak D match, TRBD2 (5 bases). This CDR3 has 15 residues. Deletions cut 2 bases from V and 4 bases from J, with 13 bases between. Germline values: CDR1 SGDLS, CDR2 YYNGEE. This CDR3 is CASSVSSSLYNEQFF. The CDR3 DNA is TGTGCCAGCAGCGTCTCTAGCTCCTTATACAATGAGCAGTTCTTC.

As DNA, the CDR3 is TGCGCCAGCAGCCATCCCCCAGCGGGGGGGCTGGATGAGCAGTTCTTC. It translates to CASSHPPAGGLDEQFF. This chain joins TRBV4-1 and TRBJ2-1; 10 nucleotides match TRBD2. This CDR3 region has 16 residues. Germline V gene data show CDR1 as MGHRA and CDR2 as YSYEKL. The V segment lost 3 bases and the J segment 8 bases; nucleotides outside the gene matches: 10.

This clone was found a few times. The J gene is TRBJ2-1, the V gene TRBV21-1; the D call in the table, TRBD2, was not verified against the DNA. TRBV21-1 is a documented pseudogene. CDR3 length: 12 residues. CDR3 residues: CASSLSANEQFF. Written as DNA, the CDR3 is TGTGCCAGCAGCCTAAGTGCCAATGAGCAGTTCTTC.

The V call is TRBV7-2, the J call TRBJ2-7, with D possibly matching TRBD2 (6 bases). This CDR3 contains 13 residues. The V gene's germline CDR1 is SGHTA and CDR2 FQGNSA. V lost 3 bases and J 6 bases, leaving 12 bases between the germline ends. The CDR3 loop is CASSFRTNREQYF. The CDR3 bases are TGTGCCAGCAGCTTTAGGACTAATCGCGAGCAGTACTTC.

V gene TRBV4-1 combines with J gene TRBJ1-1; D is ambiguous. The CDR3 loop spans 16 amino acids. Germline V CDR1 and CDR2: MGHRA, YSYEKL. V shed 0 bases and J shed 5 bases, with 16 bases lying between them. CDR3 in DNA: TGCGCCAGCAGCCAAGATCGAGAGCTCCCGGAGACTGAAGCTTTCTTT. Translation: CASSQDRELPETEAFF.

CDR3 bases: TGTGCCAGTGGGACTAGTCCAGAGACCCAGTACTTC. The encoded protein is CASGTSPETQYF. The rearrangement joins TRBV27 to TRBJ2-5; TRBD2 agrees at 8 bases. V lost 9 bases to trimming and J lost 4 bases; unmatched junction nucleotides: 4. In germline, CDR1 is MNHEY, CDR2 SMNVEV (reference sequence). This CDR3 is built from 12 residues.

This clone has a single count. V usage is TRBV5-1 and J usage is TRBJ2-1; 10 bases line up with TRBD2. CDR3 length equals 15 residues. Germline assignment: CDR1 SGHRS and CDR2 YFSETQ. Trimming at V came to 5 bases and at J to 6 bases, leaving 8 bases not matched to a gene. This CDR3 is CASRSSGGAVNEQFF. DNA of the CDR3: TGCGCCAGCAGATCCAGCGGGGGGGCGGTCAATGAGCAGTTCTTC.

This chain connects TRBV5-4 to TRBJ1-4; TRBD1 aligns across 9 bases. Unmatched junction bases numbered 11, after V lost 4 bases and J lost 7 bases. Germline V gene data show CDR1 as SGHNT and CDR2 as YYREEE (reference sequence). There are 16 residues in the CDR3. CDR3 bases: TGTGCCAGCAGCCCCGGTCTACAGGGGGCGTCTGAAAAACTGTTTTTT. Amino acid sequence: CASSPGLQGASEKLFF.

This clone has a single count. CDR3 coding DNA: TGCGCCAGCAGCGGCGTGGGAGCGGGGGGGGAAGAGACCCAGTACTTC. Translation: CASSGVGAGGEETQYF. The chain employs TRBV5-1 and TRBJ2-5, with 10 nucleotides matching TRBD2. V lost 4 bases and J lost 3; bases outside the gene matches: 9. The CDR3 extends over 16 amino acids. Looked up from germline, CDR1 is SGHRS and CDR2 is YFSETQ.

This clone was recorded only once. The rearrangement links TRBV5-4 to TRBJ2-5; the match to TRBD2 covers 7 bases. CDR1 SGHNT and CDR2 YYREEE come from the germline V gene (reference sequence). This CDR3 has 14 amino acids. The J segment lost 3 bases and the V segment lost 1 base, leaving 3 bases of the junction unmatched. The CDR3 DNA follows: TGTGCCAGCAGCTTGAGCCGGGGGGAAGAGACCCAGTACTTC. It is translated as CASSLSRGEETQYF.

V gene TRBV2 combines with J gene TRBJ1-2; a possible D gene is TRBD1 (5 bases). V was trimmed by 8 bases and J by 5 bases, leaving 12 bases between them. The CDR3 runs to 12 residues. Germline CDR1 is SNHLY and CDR2 is FYNNEI. The CDR3 DNA reads TGTGCCAGCGGGGGGAAAATTTATGGCTACACCTTC. Amino acid sequence: CASGGKIYGYTF.

The gene calls are TRBV19 and TRBJ2-7; 8 bases align to TRBD1. The CDR3 is made up of 16 amino acids. The ends lost 5 bases at V and 0 bases at J; junction bases unmatched: 9. Germline CDR1 reads LNHDA; CDR2 reads SQIVND (reference sequence). This CDR3 is CASSFSGTGSSYEQYF. The CDR3 bases are TGTGCCAGTAGTTTCTCCGGGACAGGCAGCTCCTACGAGCAGTACTTC.

J is TRBJ2-5 and V is TRBV4-2; 10 bases line up with TRBD2. The germline V gene has CDR1 LGHNA and CDR2 YNFKEQ. The trim removed 0 bases at V and 2 bases at J, leaving 9 bases unmatched. The CDR3 consists of 18 residues. CDR3 sequence (DNA): TGTGCCAGCAGCCAAGAACTAGCGGGGACGGACCTTCAAGAGACCCAGTACTTC. Residues: CASSQELAGTDLQETQYF.

This clone was seen more than once but under ten times. The chain employs TRBV13 and TRBJ1-3, with a possible D match to TRBD1 (5 bases). Germline CDR1 PRHDT, CDR2 FYEKMQ (reference sequence). V lost 5 bases and J 4 bases, leaving 18 bases between the germline ends. This CDR3 has 16 amino acids. CDR3 DNA: TGTGCCAGCAGCCCCCCCACGGTGACAGAAGGAAACACCATATATTTT. Its translation is CASSPPTVTEGNTIYF.